The 14 T cell receptor beta chains below come from one sample, sequenced in a study of blood T cell repertoires in COVID-19. Sequenced by immunoSEQ multiplex PCR; TCRdb stores in-frame clones only, minus some. The top ten clones hold approximately 2.6% of a sample with just over 250,000 clones, about nine tenths of them seen once. Sample: peripheral blood. These TCRs come from a person aged 18-29 years with COVID-19, enrolled during active disease.

The chain couples TRBV7-6 to TRBJ2-2; D is ambiguous. Trimming removed 5 bases at V and 8 bases at J, with 24 bases between. The CDR3 sequence is 17 residues long. Germline-derived CDR1 and CDR2 are SGHVS and FNYEAQ. The CDR3 sequence: CASSIYLATKNPGELFF. The CDR3 DNA reads TGTGCCAGCAGCATATATCTGGCCACCAAGAACCCGGGGGAGCTGTTTTTT. The whole variable domain, filled in from reference TRBV7-6 and TRBJ2-2, reads GAGVSQSPRYKVTKRGQDVALRCDPISGHVSLYWYRQALGQGPEFLTYFNYEAQQDKSGLPNDRFSAERPEGSISTLTIQRTEQRDSAMYRCASSIYLATKNPGELFFGEGSRLTVL.

The chain recombines TRBV5-6 with TRBJ1-5, with 9 nucleotides matching TRBD1. Germline values: CDR1 SGHDT, CDR2 YYEEEE. This CDR3 has 16 residues. V was clipped by 0 bases and J by 5 bases; unmatched bases: 6. This chain's CDR3 is CASSLGRTGVYQPQHF. The CDR3 nucleotides are TGTGCCAGCAGCTTGGGGCGGACAGGGGTGTATCAGCCCCAGCATTTT.

This clone appeared once. V gene TRBV5-4 combines with J gene TRBJ1-6; D is perhaps TRBD1 (6 bases). The CDR3 runs to 13 residues. The germline V gene encodes CDR1 SGHNT and CDR2 YYREEE (reference sequence). The V gene lost 9 bases and the J gene lost 9 bases, with 16 bases spanning the gap. In DNA form, the CDR3 reads TGTGCCATCAAGGGGGATTTGGGTTCACCCCTCCACTTT. It yields the protein CAIKGDLGSPLHF.

V gene TRBV20-1 combines with J gene TRBJ1-5; TRBD1 matches at 8 bases. CDR1 is DFQATT and CDR2 is SNEGSKA in the germline V gene (reference sequence). The V gene end was trimmed by 4 bases and the J gene end by 4 bases; junction bases not matched to a gene: 12. The length of the CDR3 is 16 residues. The CDR3: CSAIDQGAYYNQPQHF. CDR3 bases: TGCAGTGCTATTGATCAGGGGGCATACTATAATCAGCCCCAGCATTTT.

The CDR3 protein is CASRSGRWAEAFF. The CDR3, as DNA: TGTGCCAGTAGGTCCGGGAGATGGGCTGAAGCTTTCTTT. V and J are TRBV19 and TRBJ1-1; the D is unclear. The CDR3 is 13 amino acids. V was shortened by 6 bases and J by 6 bases, with 14 bases between the two germline ends. CDR1 LNHDA and CDR2 SQIVND come from the germline V gene (reference sequence).

CDR3 DNA sequence: TGCGCCAGCAGCTTGGGCGGGATGCTTTGGAACCAAGAGACCCAGTACTTC. Protein sequence: CASSLGGMLWNQETQYF. The chain employs TRBV5-1 and TRBJ2-5, with a tentative D call TRBD2 (6 bases). The germline V gene has CDR1 SGHRS and CDR2 YFSETQ. Between the trimmed V and J ends, which lost 0 bases and 0 bases, there was a span of 15 bases. The CDR3 runs 17 residues. The full variable domain, its missing parts supplied by reference TRBV5-1 and TRBJ2-5, is KAGVTQTPRYLIKTRGQQVTLSCSPISGHRSVSWYQQTPGQGLQFLFEYFSETQRNKGNFPGRFSGRQFSNSRSEMNVSTLELGDSALYLCASSLGGMLWNQETQYFGPGTRLLVL.

The gene calls are TRBV19 and TRBJ2-3, with 11 positions matching TRBD2. Per the germline V gene, CDR1 is LNHDA and CDR2 is SQIVND (reference sequence). This CDR3 is built from 14 residues. J was trimmed by 4 bases and V by 6 bases; bases with no gene match: 3. The CDR3 region is CASRLLAGADTQYF. Here the CDR3 DNA reads TGTGCCAGTAGGTTACTAGCGGGAGCAGATACGCAGTATTTT.

V usage is TRBV7-2 and J usage is TRBJ2-7, with D tentatively TRBD2 (5 bases). V lost 2 bases and J lost 3, with 8 bases in between. The germline V gene encodes CDR1 SGHTA and CDR2 FQGNSA. This CDR3 is built from 13 residues. Here the CDR3 DNA reads TGTGCCAGCAGCTTACGACGGGGCTACGAGCAGTACTTC. It codes for CASSLRRGYEQYF.

The chain carries TRBV6-6 and TRBJ2-7; 14 positions agree with TRBD2. The V gene's germline CDR1 is MNHNY and CDR2 SVGAGI (reference sequence). V was pared by 5 bases and J by 1 base, with 4 bases of the junction left unmatched. The length of the CDR3 is 16 residues. The CDR3 protein is CASSGTSGSLSYEQYF. The DNA for the CDR3 is TGTGCCAGCAGTGGGACTAGCGGGAGTCTATCCTACGAGCAGTACTTC.

The chain combines TRBV4-2 with TRBJ2-3; TRBD2 agrees at 13 bases. Germline V gene sequence: CDR1 LGHNA, CDR2 YNFKEQ. This CDR3 contains 17 residues. V dropped 0 bases and J dropped 3; count of bases not matched to a gene: 3. The CDR3 loop reads CASSQEGLAGMTDTQYF. The CDR3, as DNA: TGTGCCAGCAGCCAAGAGGGACTAGCGGGAATGACAGATACGCAGTATTTT.

This chain connects TRBV27 to TRBJ2-6; D gene ambiguous. CDR3 length equals 14 residues. Germline V lookup: CDR1 MNHEY, CDR2 SMNVEV (reference sequence). Trimming removed 5 bases from V and 2 bases from J, with 7 bases in between. The CDR3 region has the DNA TGTGCCAGCAGTACTGTGGCTGGGGCCAACGTCCTGACTTTC. This encodes CASSTVAGANVLTF.

This chain joins TRBV10-2 and TRBJ2-7; maybe TRBD2 (6 bases). This CDR3 is built from 16 residues. Trimming cost V 1 base and J 3 bases, with 16 bases left between them. The germline gives CDR1 WSHSY, CDR2 SAAADI. CDR3 in DNA: TGCGCCAGCAGTGAGTACGGGGGAATAGAAGGCTACGAGCAGTACTTC. This translates into CASSEYGGIEGYEQYF.

CDR3 bases: TGTGCCAGTAATATGGGCAGGGGAGAGACCCAGTACTTC. As protein: CASNMGRGETQYF. This chain joins TRBV19 and TRBJ2-5, with D maybe TRBD1 (6 bases). V lost 7 bases and J lost 4, with 13 bases in between. This CDR3 contains 13 residues. Germline V gives CDR1 LNHDA, CDR2 SQIVND (reference sequence).

This chain uses TRBV6-6 with TRBJ2-1; 7 bases align to TRBD1. Germline V lookup: CDR1 MNHNY, CDR2 SVGAGI (reference sequence). V dropped 0 bases and J dropped 14; count of bases not matched to a gene: 4. This CDR3 comprises 12 residues. CDR3 protein: CASSYSEGAEFF. CDR3 sequence (DNA): TGTGCCAGCAGTTACTCTGAGGGGGCTGAGTTCTTC.